Given below is one T cell receptor beta chain in context. Its specificity is not known. The data derive from a study of cytomegalovirus exposure and HLA in healthy donors. Study outcomes and limitations: Clonal expansion, a later analysis showed, was greater in HLA-associated TCR beta chains than in equally common others. V- and J-gene trimming in TCR beta was tied to a missense DCLRE1C variant by an analysis performed later.

Primers included in the PCR were 60 Vbeta and 13 Jbeta primers. Method: immunoSEQ multiplex PCR; TCRdb's copy keeps in-frame clones and lacks some. The sample has 140,000 or so clones; around 75% are singletons. Germline loops: CDR1 SGHRS, CDR2 YFSETQ. Germline trimming cut 0 bases from V and 1 base from J; bases unmatched to any gene: 6. The CDR3 covers 17 residues. The sequence derives from a man in his sixties in good health and CMV-seronegative. The sequenced sample consisted of PBMCs. V usage is TRBV5-1 and J usage is TRBJ2-7; 11 bases agree with TRBD2. In DNA, the CDR3 is TGCGCCAGCAGCTTGGGTAGCGGGGGGGGTGGATCCTACGAGCAGTACTTC. Translated: CASSLGSGGGGSYEQYF.